This T cell receptor (beta chain) was identified in a study of blood T cell repertoires in COVID-19. Whole-study context: There were acute and convalescent COVID-19 samples, and they came from the United States, Italy and Spain. PBMCs, B-cell-depleted T cells, or T cells were the source of the cDNA or gDNA that made up the material.

Profiling relied on immunoSEQ multiplex PCR, and the TCRdb table lists in-frame clones only, not all of them. The table has under 250,000 clones, over 60% seen once. Per germline, CDR1 GTSNPN and CDR2 SVGIG (reference sequence). With V trimmed by 4 bases and J by 4 bases, 5 bases remained unmatched. CDR3 size: 13 residues. The V and J genes are TRBV30 and TRBJ1-1; TRBD1 matches 8 bases. Sequencing input: peripheral blood. The receptor was isolated from a woman between 65 and 79 years old with acute or convalescent COVID-19. The CDR3 DNA is TGTGCCTGGACCCGGACAGGGATCACTGAAGCTTTCTTT. This gives the protein CAWTRTGITEAFF.